The 10 T cell receptor beta chains listed next were all sequenced from one sample in a study of blood T cell repertoires in COVID-19. Measured with immunoSEQ multiplex PCR; TCRdb has only the in-frame clones, and not every one. The sample has over 200,000 clones, roughly 83% seen once. Sequencing was performed on peripheral blood. These receptors were obtained from a woman in her 70s with active or convalescent COVID-19.

This clone is a singleton in its sample. The rearrangement links TRBV5-4 to TRBJ2-3; TRBD2 matches 8 bases. This CDR3 has 16 residues. Germline trimming cut 3 bases from V and 2 bases from J; bases unmatched to any gene: 8. The germline gives CDR1 SGHNT, CDR2 YYREEE (reference sequence). CDR3 sequence: CASSSRTSSTTDTQYF. The CDR3 region has the DNA TGTGCCAGCAGCTCTCGGACTAGCTCGACCACAGATACGCAGTATTTT.

This clone appeared a single time. The rearrangement links TRBV10-3 to TRBJ2-4; 8 bases map to TRBD1. The CDR3 totals 14 residues. CDR1 is ENHRY, CDR2 SYGVKD, per germline. V trimming: 5 bases; J trimming: 9 bases; junction bases outside the gene matches: 9. The CDR3 is CAISSGTGGAIQYF. DNA for the CDR3: TGTGCCATCAGTTCCGGGACAGGAGGAGCCATTCAGTACTTC.

This clone appeared once. V is TRBV20-1 and J is TRBJ2-7; maybe TRBD2 (5 bases). The CDR3 has 11 amino acids. Germline assignment: CDR1 DFQATT and CDR2 SNEGSKA (reference sequence). V was trimmed by 3 bases and J by 3 bases, leaving 6 bases between them. The CDR3: CSASGVYEQYF. The CDR3 DNA follows: TGCAGTGCTAGCGGGGTCTACGAGCAGTACTTC.

The chain combines TRBV2 with TRBJ1-2, with unresolved D. Germline V gene sequence: CDR1 SNHLY, CDR2 FYNNEI. The ends were cut back, 6 bases at V and 4 bases at J, with 15 bases in the middle. The CDR3 spans 14 residues. For the CDR3, the DNA is TGTGCCAGCAGACTCATAGGGAGCACCTATGGCTACACCTTC. Protein sequence: CASRLIGSTYGYTF.

J is TRBJ1-2 and V is TRBV5-1; 10 nucleotides match TRBD1. Per the germline V gene, CDR1 is SGHRS and CDR2 is YFSETQ. The J segment lost 7 bases and the V segment lost 0 bases, leaving 3 bases of the junction unmatched. The CDR3 runs to 14 residues. The CDR3 bases are TGCGCCAGCAGCTTGGGCCGGGACAGGGGTGGCTACACCTTC. This sequence encodes CASSLGRDRGGYTF.

Comments on this clone: The identical CDR3 is also encoded by other nucleotide sequences in the sample. The CDR3 bases are TGTGCCAGTAGTATAGCGGGTGGAACCTACAATGAGCAGTTCTTC. Its protein is CASSIAGGTYNEQFF. J is TRBJ2-1 and V is TRBV19; D gene unclear. This CDR3 contains 15 residues. CDR1 and CDR2 (germline): LNHDA, SQIVND (reference sequence). Trimming shortened V by 1 base and J by 2 bases, and 9 bases separated the two germline ends.

This chain links TRBV5-4 with TRBJ2-3, with D possibly being TRBD2 (6 bases). V was clipped by 0 bases and J by 4 bases, with 12 bases between them. This CDR3 contains 15 residues. CDR1 is SGHNT, CDR2 YYREEE, per germline (reference sequence). CDR3 DNA sequence: TGTGCCAGCAGCTTGGTGACTAGTAGCCCAGATACGCAGTATTTT. Its translation: CASSLVTSSPDTQYF.

The V and J genes are TRBV28 and TRBJ2-1, with D tentatively TRBD1 (5 bases). This CDR3 is 14 amino acids long. CDR1 and CDR2 (germline): MDHEN, SYDVKM. The V end lost 1 base, the J end lost 4 bases, and 8 bases lay between the germline ends. The CDR3 here is CASSLLTAYNEQFF. CDR3 in DNA: TGTGCCAGCAGTTTATTGACAGCTTACAATGAGCAGTTCTTC.

The rearrangement uses TRBV9 and TRBJ1-2; D not resolved. The germline V gene encodes CDR1 SGDLS and CDR2 YYNGEE. Between the trimmed V and J ends, which lost 2 bases and 8 bases, there was a span of 10 bases. The CDR3 contains 12 residues. This CDR3 reads CASSVLSGGYTF. CDR3 coding DNA: TGTGCCAGCAGCGTTCTGAGCGGCGGCTACACCTTC.

The chain is built from TRBV5-5 and TRBJ2-5; 9 bases match TRBD1. The CDR3 loop spans 14 amino acids. Germline V lookup: CDR1 SGHKS, CDR2 YYEKEE (reference sequence). Trimming cost V 3 bases and J 4 bases; bases outside gene matches: 4. The CDR3 sequence: CASSWGQGGETQYF. The CDR3 DNA reads TGTGCCAGCAGCTGGGGACAGGGTGGAGAGACCCAGTACTTC.